This TCR beta chain was identified in a study of cytomegalovirus exposure and HLA in healthy donors. V was trimmed by 4 bases and J by 0 bases, leaving 13 bases between them. This CDR3 is 15 amino acids long. PCR primers comprised 60 Vbeta and 13 Jbeta primers. The table came from immunoSEQ multiplex PCR; TCRdb's copy has only in-frame clones and leaves some out. The table records roughly 160,000 clones, about 85% of them present only once. This TCR came from a man younger than 40 in good health and CMV-seropositive. V and J are TRBV23-1 and TRBJ2-7; D possibly corresponds to TRBD1 (6 bases). TRBV23-1 is recorded as an ORF, its role being uncertain. The source material was PBMCs. The chain's CDR3 is CASSRGQISSYEQYV. The CDR3, as DNA: TGCGCCAGCAGTCGGGGGCAGATTAGCTCCTACGAGCAGTACGTC.